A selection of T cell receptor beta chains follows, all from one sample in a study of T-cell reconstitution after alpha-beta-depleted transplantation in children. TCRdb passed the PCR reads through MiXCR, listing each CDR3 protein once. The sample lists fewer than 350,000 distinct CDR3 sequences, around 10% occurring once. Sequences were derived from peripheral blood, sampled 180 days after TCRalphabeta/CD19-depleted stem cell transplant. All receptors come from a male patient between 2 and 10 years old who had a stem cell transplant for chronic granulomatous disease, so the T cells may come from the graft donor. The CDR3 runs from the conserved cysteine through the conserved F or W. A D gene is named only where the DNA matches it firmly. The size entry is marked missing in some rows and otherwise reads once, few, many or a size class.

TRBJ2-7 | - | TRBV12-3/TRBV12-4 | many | CASSFAAVPYEQYF | TGTGCCAGCAGTTTCGCCGCCGTTCCCTACGAGCAGTACTTC
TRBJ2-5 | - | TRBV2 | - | CASREGRAQETQYF | TGTGCCAGCAGGGAGGGTCGCGCCCAAGAGACCCAGTACTTC
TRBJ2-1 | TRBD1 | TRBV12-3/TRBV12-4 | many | CASSKQGAYYNEQFF | TGTGCCAGCAGCAAACAGGGGGCGTACTACAATGAGCAGTTCTTC
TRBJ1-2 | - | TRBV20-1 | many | CSAQKPGTSYGYTF | TGCAGTGCCCAAAAACCCGGGACAAGCTATGGCTACACCTTC
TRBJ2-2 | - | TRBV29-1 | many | CSVEEFLNTGELFF | TGCAGCGTTGAAGAGTTTCTTAACACCGGGGAGCTGTTTTTT
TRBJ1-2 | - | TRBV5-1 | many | CASSREGQGGYTF | TGCGCCAGCAGTAGAGAGGGACAAGGCGGCTACACCTTC
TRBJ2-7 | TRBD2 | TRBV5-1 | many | CASSQGTSGVYEQYF | TGCGCCAGCAGCCAAGGGACTAGCGGGGTTTACGAGCAGTACTTC
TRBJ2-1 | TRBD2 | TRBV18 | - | CASSIRTRDNEQFF | TGTGCCAGCTCAATAAGGACTAGGGACAATGAGCAGTTCTTC
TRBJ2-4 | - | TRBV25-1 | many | CASSEFRLENIQYF | TGTGCCAGCAGTGAATTTAGGCTGGAGAACATTCAGTACTTC
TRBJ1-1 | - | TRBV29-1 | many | CSVKDRLNTEAFF | TGCAGCGTCAAAGACAGACTGAACACTGAAGCTTTCTTT
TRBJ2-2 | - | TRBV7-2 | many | CASRKAEYSTGELFF | TGTGCCAGCAGAAAGGCCGAGTATTCCACCGGGGAGCTGTTTTTT
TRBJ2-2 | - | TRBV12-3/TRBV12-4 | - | CASRLGGAGELFF | TGTGCCAGCAGACTAGGGGGGGCCGGGGAGCTGTTTTTT
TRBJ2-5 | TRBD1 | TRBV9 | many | CASSVGSQGYGETQYF | TGTGCCAGCAGCGTAGGATCACAGGGGTATGGTGAGACCCAGTACTTC
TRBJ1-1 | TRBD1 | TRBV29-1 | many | CSVGDRTTLNTEAFF | TGCAGCGTGGGGGACAGAACAACTTTAAACACTGAAGCTTTCTTT
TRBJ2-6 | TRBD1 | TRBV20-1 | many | CSALPTGGTSGANVLTF | TGCAGTGCTTTACCGACAGGGGGAACCTCTGGGGCCAACGTCCTGACTTTC
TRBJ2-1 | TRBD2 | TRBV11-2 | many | CASSFYSGTSGTNEQFF | TGTGCCAGCAGCTTTTACTCCGGGACTAGCGGGACCAATGAGCAGTTCTTC
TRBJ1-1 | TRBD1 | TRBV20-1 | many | CSARVLGQGNTEAFF | TGCAGTGCTAGAGTCCTGGGACAGGGGAACACTGAAGCTTTCTTT
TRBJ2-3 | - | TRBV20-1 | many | CSAMTSTDTQYF | TGCAGTGCTATGACCTCCACAGATACGCAGTATTTT
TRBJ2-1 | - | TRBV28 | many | CASWLEDNEQFF | TGTGCCTCGTGGCTAGAAGACAATGAGCAGTTCTTC
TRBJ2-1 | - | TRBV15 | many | CATSRPESYNEQFF | TGTGCCACCAGCAGACCAGAATCCTACAATGAGCAGTTCTTC
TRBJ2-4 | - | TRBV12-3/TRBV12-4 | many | CASSKSTSKNIQYF | TGTGCCAGCAGTAAATCGACTAGTAAAAACATTCAGTACTTC
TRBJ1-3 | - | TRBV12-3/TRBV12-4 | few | CASSLGAWGRGNTIYF | TGTGCCAGCAGTTTAGGGGCATGGGGCCGGGGAAACACCATATATTTT
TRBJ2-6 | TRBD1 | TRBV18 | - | CASTDRALSSGANVLTF | TGTGCCAGCACAGACAGGGCCCTTAGCTCTGGGGCCAACGTCCTGACTTTC
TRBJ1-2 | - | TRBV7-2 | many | CASSLEAGVGYGYTF | TGTGCCAGCAGCTTAGAGGCAGGGGTCGGCTATGGCTACACCTTC
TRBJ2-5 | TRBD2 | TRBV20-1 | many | CSARTSGGTETQYF | TGCAGTGCACGGACTAGCGGGGGGACGGAGACCCAGTACTTC
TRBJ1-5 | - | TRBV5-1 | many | CASSLNGGTQPQHF | TGCGCCAGCAGCTTGAACGGGGGCACTCAGCCCCAGCATTTT
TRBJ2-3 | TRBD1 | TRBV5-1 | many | CASSSDRSTDTQYF | TGCGCCAGCAGCTCGGACAGGAGCACAGATACGCAGTATTTT
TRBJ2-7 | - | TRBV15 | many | CATSRVELDGNEQYF | TGTGCCACCAGCAGAGTGGAACTCGATGGTAACGAGCAGTACTTC
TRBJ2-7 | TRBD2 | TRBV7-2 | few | CASSLAGAGGRGTYEQYF | TGTGCCAGCAGCTTAGCGGGGGCGGGAGGGAGAGGGACTTACGAGCAGTACTTC
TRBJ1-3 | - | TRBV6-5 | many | CASSSSGTGNTIYF | TGTGCCAGCAGTTCCTCAGGGACTGGAAACACCATATATTTT
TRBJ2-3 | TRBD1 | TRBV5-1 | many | CASSGQGDTQYF | TGCGCCAGCAGCGGACAGGGAGATACGCAGTATTTT
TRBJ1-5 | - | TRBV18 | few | CASSPAQGSNQPQHF | TGTGCCAGCTCACCAGCGCAGGGTAGCAATCAGCCCCAGCATTTT
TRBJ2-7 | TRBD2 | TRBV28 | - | CASSPGLAGGGDEQYF | TGTGCCAGCAGCCCAGGACTAGCGGGAGGGGGGGACGAGCAGTACTTC
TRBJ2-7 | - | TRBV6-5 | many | CASSYRTLGTEQYF | TGTGCCAGCAGTTACAGGACTCTCGGCACCGAGCAGTACTTC
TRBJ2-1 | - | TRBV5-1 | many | CASNRDGQDNNEQFF | TGCGCCAGCAACCGGGACGGACAAGATAACAATGAGCAGTTCTTC